The 14 T cell receptor beta chains in this list originate from one sample, sequenced in a study of OX40 agonist ivuxolimab in advanced cancers. Method: immunoSEQ multiplex PCR; TCRdb's copy keeps in-frame clones and lacks some. The table has tens of thousands of clones, about 88% seen once; the top ten hold around 1.5%. The specimen comprised CD4+ or CD8+ T cells sorted from blood, sampled in a trial of the OX40 agonist ivuxolimab. The source of these receptors is an adult with an advanced solid tumor such as melanoma, head and neck, liver or kidney cancer.

The genes are TRBV12-5 and TRBJ1-1; D is unclear. CDR3 length: 14 amino acids. Between the trimmed V and J ends, which lost 4 bases and 0 bases, there was a span of 9 bases. Per the germline V gene, CDR1 is LGHNT and CDR2 is FRNRAP. CDR3 nucleotide sequence: TGTGCTAGTGGTTCACCTCAGATGAACACTGAAGCTTTCTTT. Translated: CASGSPQMNTEAFF.

V is TRBV2 and J is TRBJ1-5; D gene ambiguous. The ends were cut back, 8 bases at V and 2 bases at J, with 13 bases in the middle. The V gene's germline CDR1 is SNHLY and CDR2 FYNNEI. The CDR3 is 14 residues long. The CDR3 DNA sequence: TGTGCCAGCTGGTTAGGCCTCCGCAATCAGCCCCAGCATTTT. It codes for CASWLGLRNQPQHF.

In this sample, this clone turned up a few times. This chain joins TRBV5-6 and TRBJ2-2, with 10 nucleotides matching TRBD1. Germline CDR1 SGHDT, CDR2 YYEEEE. The CDR3 spans 15 residues. J gave up 2 bases and V 6 bases, and 4 bases lay outside the gene matches. CDR3 in DNA: TGTGCCAGCACCCGGACAGGGGGTAACACCGGGGAGCTGTTTTTT. Protein sequence: CASTRTGGNTGELFF.

The chain links TRBV14 to TRBJ2-1; TRBD2 is a possible D gene (5 bases). The CDR3 has 15 amino acids. V was shortened by 6 bases and J by 0 bases, with 12 bases between the two germline ends. Germline V gene sequence: CDR1 SGHDN, CDR2 FVKESK. CDR3 amino acids: CASRTTRSSYNEQFF. The CDR3, as DNA: TGTGCCAGCAGGACTACCCGGAGCTCCTACAATGAGCAGTTCTTC.

This clone was detected only a few times. The chain couples TRBV30 to TRBJ1-1; 8 positions match TRBD1. The V segment lost 2 bases and the J segment 10 bases; nucleotides outside the gene matches: 6. Germline loops: CDR1 GTSNPN, CDR2 SVGIG (reference sequence). The CDR3 is 12 residues long. This CDR3 is CAWSQGQARAFF. CDR3 coding DNA: TGTGCCTGGAGTCAGGGACAGGCGCGAGCTTTCTTT.

This rearrangement joins TRBV7-8 to TRBJ1-5, with D possibly TRBD1 on 6 matching bases. CDR1 and CDR2 from the germline V gene are SGHVS and FQNEAQ. V lost 1 base, J lost 7 bases, and 11 bases lay in between. The CDR3 covers 14 residues. The CDR3, as DNA: TGTGCCAGCAGCTTAGAGGGGGGAGGACAGCCCCAGCATTTT. As protein: CASSLEGGGQPQHF. The full variable domain, in which reference TRBV7-8 and TRBJ1-5 provide the parts outside the CDR3, is GAGVSQSPRYKVAKRGQDVALRCDPISGHVSLFWYQQALGQGPEFLTYFQNEAQLDKSGLPSDRFFAERPEGSVSTLKIQRTQQEDSAVYLCASSLEGGGQPQHFGDGTRLSIL.

This chain uses TRBV5-5 with TRBJ2-7; 10 nucleotides align to TRBD1. V shed 2 bases and J 6 bases; nucleotides not matched to a gene: 5. This CDR3 is 14 amino acids long. Per germline, CDR1 SGHKS and CDR2 YYEKEE (reference sequence). CDR3 region: CASSFQTGGGEQYF. The CDR3 bases are TGTGCCAGCAGCTTCCAGACAGGGGGCGGCGAGCAGTACTTC.

The chain links TRBV28 to TRBJ2-7; tentative D call: TRBD2 (6 bases). Germline values: CDR1 MDHEN, CDR2 SYDVKM. Trimming cost V 10 bases and J 0 bases, with 19 bases left between them. This CDR3 region has 15 residues. The CDR3 region has the DNA TGTGCCACCACGCGGCGGGGTAGCGGCTCCTACGAGCAGTACTTC. Translation gives CATTRRGSGSYEQYF.

CDR3 in amino acids: CASSLAGVSWGYTF. The CDR3 nucleotides are TGTGCCAGCAGCTTAGCGGGAGTCTCGTGGGGCTACACCTTC. This chain links TRBV7-3 with TRBJ1-2; D uncertain. V was clipped by 2 bases and J by 8 bases, with 15 bases between them. CDR3 length: 14 residues. Germline V lookup: CDR1 SGHTA, CDR2 FQGTGA.

The chain uses TRBV6-1 and TRBJ2-7, with D uncertain. CDR1 and CDR2 from the germline V gene are MNHNS and SASEGT. This CDR3 contains 10 residues. The CDR3 DNA follows: TGTGCTGGCGGCTCCTACGAGCAGTACTTC. This sequence encodes CAGGSYEQYF.

This chain joins TRBV11-2 and TRBJ2-3; 7 nucleotides agree with TRBD1. J gave up 1 base and V 5 bases, and 6 bases lay outside the gene matches. The CDR3 sequence is 15 residues long. In germline, CDR1 is SGHAT, CDR2 FQNNGV. The CDR3 loop reads CASSPTGPGTDTQYF. The CDR3 DNA is TGTGCCAGCAGCCCGACAGGGCCAGGCACAGATACGCAGTATTTT.

Only a few counts were recorded for this clone. V is TRBV5-6 and J is TRBJ1-5, with a possible D match to TRBD1 (6 bases). This CDR3 has 16 residues. The germline V gene encodes CDR1 SGHDT and CDR2 YYEEEE. V was clipped by 0 bases and J by 7 bases, with 17 bases between them. DNA for the CDR3: TGTGCCAGCAGCTTGGGGGGGGGCCCCTCTGGGCAGCCCCAGCATTTT. This gives the protein CASSLGGGPSGQPQHF.

The chain is built from TRBV9 and TRBJ1-1; 7 bases agree with TRBD1. Germline V lookup: CDR1 SGDLS, CDR2 YYNGEE. V lost 0 bases and J lost 5; bases outside the gene matches: 13. CDR3 length: 17 residues. CDR3 loop: CASSVGALGKGATEAFF. The CDR3 DNA follows: TGTGCCAGCAGCGTAGGGGCTTTGGGGAAGGGGGCTACTGAAGCTTTCTTT.

Worth noting for this clone: The sample carries other DNA sequences with the same CDR3. The V call is TRBV6-1, the J call TRBJ1-2, with D tentatively TRBD1 (6 bases). CDR3 length equals 15 residues. Trimming took 7 bases from V and 4 from J, leaving 19 bases between them. Germline V lookup: CDR1 MNHNS, CDR2 SASEGT. CDR3 DNA: TGTGCCAGCACCCTCGTCCCAGGGGCGGCCTATGGCTACACCTTC. Protein sequence: CASTLVPGAAYGYTF.